A single sample is the source of the 15 T cell receptor beta chains below, sequenced in a study of blood T cell repertoires in COVID-19. Sequencing used immunoSEQ multiplex PCR; TCRdb keeps in-frame clones, though not all of them. The repertoire holds tens of thousands of clones, 75% to 95% seen once, with about 15% in the top ten. Sequencing was carried out using peripheral blood. All receptors derive from a man at least 80 years old with acute or convalescent COVID-19.

The V call is TRBV5-8, the J call TRBJ1-5; no clear D gene. The germline V gene has CDR1 SGHTS and CDR2 YDEGEE. Trimming stripped 4 bases from V and 3 bases from J, with 17 bases between. The CDR3 spans 16 residues. The CDR3 DNA sequence: TGTGCCAGCAGCCCCTTTCGAGGAGCCATCAATCAGCCCCAGCATTTT. Translation gives CASSPFRGAINQPQHF.

The V call is TRBV2, the J call TRBJ1-5, with D unclear. This CDR3 contains 14 residues. Germline assignment: CDR1 SNHLY and CDR2 FYNNEI. Between the trimmed V and J ends, which lost 7 bases and 6 bases, there was a span of 16 bases. Here the CDR3 reads CASTLGSTGQPQHF. For the CDR3, the DNA is TGTGCCAGCACCCTTGGATCGACTGGTCAGCCCCAGCATTTT.

V is TRBV19 and J is TRBJ2-7, with 9 bases that match TRBD2. The CDR3 is 16 amino acids. Losses at the gene ends were 5 bases for V and 0 bases for J; bases not matched to a gene: 8. In germline, CDR1 is LNHDA, CDR2 SQIVND (reference sequence). The chain's CDR3 is CASSSRAGGPSYEQYF. The CDR3 bases are TGTGCCAGTAGTTCCAGAGCGGGGGGCCCCTCCTACGAGCAGTACTTC. Full variable domain (outside the CDR3, taken from reference TRBV19 and TRBJ2-7): DGGITQSPKYLFRKEGQNVTLSCEQNLNHDAMYWYRQDPGQGLRLIYYSQIVNDFQKGDIAEGYSVSREKKESFPLTVTSAQKNPTAFYLCASSSRAGGPSYEQYFGPGTRLTVT.

V gene TRBV6-1 combines with J gene TRBJ2-2, with 9 bases lining up with TRBD1. Germline assignment: CDR1 MNHNS and CDR2 SASEGT. V shed 4 bases, J shed 6 bases, and the junction held 9 bases outside the gene matches. The CDR3 has 16 residues. The CDR3 coding sequence is TGTGCCAGCAGTGCTACAGGGGGCTTTGTTTCCGGGGAGCTGTTTTTT. It encodes CASSATGGFVSGELFF.

The V and J genes are TRBV5-1 and TRBJ2-1; 15 bases match TRBD2. The junction had 5 bases not matched to a gene; V was cut back by 4 bases and J by 9 bases. The CDR3 runs 15 residues. Germline lookup yields CDR1 SGHRS and CDR2 YFSETQ. The CDR3 here is CASSQGLAGGGEQFF. The DNA for the CDR3 is TGCGCCAGCAGCCAGGGACTAGCGGGGGGAGGTGAGCAGTTCTTC. The full variable domain, with the rest looked up from reference TRBV5-1 and TRBJ2-1, is KAGVTQTPRYLIKTRGQQVTLSCSPISGHRSVSWYQQTPGQGLQFLFEYFSETQRNKGNFPGRFSGRQFSNSRSEMNVSTLELGDSALYLCASSQGLAGGGEQFFGPGTRLTVL.

This chain links TRBV7-8 with TRBJ2-3; 11 bases fit TRBD2. After removal of 3 bases from V and 1 base from J, the junction contained 3 bases not matched to a gene. This CDR3 is 16 amino acids long. Germline lookup yields CDR1 SGHVS and CDR2 FQNEAQ. The CDR3 here is CASSFLAGGGTDTQYF. CDR3 coding DNA: TGTGCCAGCAGCTTCCTAGCGGGGGGCGGCACAGATACGCAGTATTTT.

The J gene is TRBJ1-5, the V gene TRBV18, with TRBD1 matching 8 bases. The V gene's germline CDR1 is KGHSH and CDR2 LQKENI. CDR3 size: 16 residues. The V gene end was trimmed by 0 bases and the J gene end by 9 bases; junction bases not matched to a gene: 10. CDR3 sequence: CASSPPGTGAAGPQHF. The CDR3 DNA sequence: TGTGCCAGCTCACCACCCGGGACAGGAGCCGCGGGGCCCCAGCATTTT.

The chain is built from TRBV28 and TRBJ2-7, with D perhaps matching TRBD2 (5 bases). Looked up from germline, CDR1 is MDHEN and CDR2 is SYDVKM. CDR3 length: 13 amino acids. V gave up 2 bases and J gave up 9 bases, with 14 bases separating them. The CDR3, as DNA: TGTGCCAGCAGTTTAGGTCTCGGAGGCGGGCAGTACTTC. Translation: CASSLGLGGGQYF. Combining the CDR3 with reference TRBV28 and TRBJ2-7 gives the whole variable domain DVKVTQSSRYLVKRTGEKVFLECVQDMDHENMFWYRQDPGLGLRLIYFSYDVKMKEKGDIPEGYSVSREKKERFSLILESASTNQTSMYLCASSLGLGGGQYFGPGTRLTVT.

This clone was counted between two and nine times. The chain joins TRBV7-2 to TRBJ1-2; D ambiguous. V lost 5 bases and J lost 5, with 18 bases in between. The CDR3 is 15 amino acids. Germline V lookup: CDR1 SGHTA, CDR2 FQGNSA. CDR3 protein: CASSTYYEVYYGYTF. The DNA of the CDR3 is TGTGCCAGCAGCACGTACTACGAGGTTTATTATGGCTACACCTTC.

The J gene is TRBJ2-2, the V gene TRBV3-1 (or the pseudogene TRBV3-2); TRBD1 aligns across 8 bases. V trimming: 2 bases; J trimming: 4 bases; junction bases outside the gene matches: 6. CDR1 LGHDT and CDR2 YNNKEL come from the germline V gene (reference sequence). The CDR3 totals 16 residues. CDR3 DNA: TGTGCCAGCAGCCAATACCAGGGGGCCGGCACCGGGGAGCTGTTTTTT. Translated: CASSQYQGAGTGELFF.

J is TRBJ2-1 and V is TRBV4-1; D gene uncertain. Germline V gene data show CDR1 as MGHRA and CDR2 as YSYEKL. This CDR3 is built from 15 residues. V was shortened by 2 bases and J by 5 bases, with 13 bases between the two germline ends. CDR3 DNA sequence: TGCGCCAGCAGCCAATGGAGAGGTGAGCACAATGAGCAGTTCTTC. It translates to CASSQWRGEHNEQFF.

The chain employs TRBV7-3 and TRBJ2-3; weak D call: TRBD1 (7 bases). CDR1 is SGHTA, CDR2 FQGTGA, per germline. The V and J ends lost 3 bases and 3 bases respectively, with 13 bases between them. This CDR3 comprises 15 residues. The CDR3 DNA reads as TGTGCCAGCAGCTTCTCCAGGGGGGAGACAGATACGCAGTATTTT. Protein product: CASSFSRGETDTQYF.

The gene calls are TRBV5-6 and TRBJ1-6, with D possibly matching TRBD1 (6 bases). Germline CDR1 reads SGHDT; CDR2 reads YYEEEE. The V end lost 0 bases, the J end lost 8 bases, and 9 bases lay between the germline ends. The CDR3 is 14 residues long. DNA for the CDR3: TGTGCCAGCAGCTTGGGCAGGGGTGATTCACCCCTCCACTTT. Its protein is CASSLGRGDSPLHF.

This chain uses TRBV19 with TRBJ1-5; 7 nucleotides line up with TRBD1. CDR1 is LNHDA, CDR2 SQIVND, per germline (reference sequence). V shed 5 bases and J 5 bases; nucleotides not matched to a gene: 6. CDR3 length: 14 residues. The CDR3 DNA reads TGTGCCAGTAGTGCAGGACAGGTTTATCAGCCCCAGCATTTT. Encoded protein: CASSAGQVYQPQHF.

This chain connects TRBV5-6 to TRBJ2-3; D possibly corresponds to TRBD2 (6 bases). The V gene lost 0 bases and the J gene lost 0 bases, with 11 bases spanning the gap. Per the germline V gene, CDR1 is SGHDT and CDR2 is YYEEEE. This CDR3 has 16 residues. CDR3 residues: CASSLVGRGSTDTQYF. For the CDR3, the DNA is TGTGCCAGCAGCTTGGTTGGGCGGGGAAGCACAGATACGCAGTATTTT.